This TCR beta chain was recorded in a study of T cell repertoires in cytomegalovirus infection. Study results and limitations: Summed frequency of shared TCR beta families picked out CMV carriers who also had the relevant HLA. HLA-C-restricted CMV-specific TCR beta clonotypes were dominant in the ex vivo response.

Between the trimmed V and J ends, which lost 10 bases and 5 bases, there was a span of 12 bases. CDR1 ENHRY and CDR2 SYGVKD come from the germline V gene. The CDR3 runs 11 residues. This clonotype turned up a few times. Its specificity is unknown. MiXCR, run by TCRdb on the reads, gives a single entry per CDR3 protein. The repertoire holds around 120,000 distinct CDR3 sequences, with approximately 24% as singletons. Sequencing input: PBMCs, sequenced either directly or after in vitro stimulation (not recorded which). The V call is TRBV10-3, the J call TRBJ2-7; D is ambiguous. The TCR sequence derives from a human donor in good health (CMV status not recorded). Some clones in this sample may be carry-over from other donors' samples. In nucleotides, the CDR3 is TGTGCCAGCTCGGCCGAAGACGAGCAGTACTTC. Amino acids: CASSAEDEQYF.